This TCR beta chain was sequenced during a study of blood T cell repertoires in COVID-19. Trimming shortened V by 8 bases and J by 1 base, and 18 bases separated the two germline ends. Per germline, CDR1 SGHRS and CDR2 YFSETQ. The CDR3 totals 16 residues. TCRdb's table, derived via immunoSEQ multiplex PCR, lists solely in-frame clones and lacks some. This sample has about 200,000 clones; roughly 82% occur once, and the top ten carry roughly 5%. Participants came from under 30 US areas, aged about 18 to 89 years. Which cohort a participant joined came from the clinical history participants gave. This chain connects TRBV5-1 to TRBJ2-2; a weak D match, TRBD1 (6 bases). The TCR was taken from a woman aged 60 to 75 with acute COVID-19. The sequencing input was PBMCs or T cells enriched from blood (not recorded which). In nucleotides, the CDR3 is TGCGCCAGTCACGAAACGGGACAAGGGAACACCGGGGAGCTGTTTTTT. The encoded protein is CASHETGQGNTGELFF. Filled out from reference TRBV5-1 and TRBJ2-2, the complete variable domain reads KAGVTQTPRYLIKTRGQQVTLSCSPISGHRSVSWYQQTPGQGLQFLFEYFSETQRNKGNFPGRFSGRQFSNSRSEMNVSTLELGDSALYLCASHETGQGNTGELFFGEGSRLTVL.